The 14 T cell receptor beta chains below were found in one sample sequenced in a study of cytomegalovirus exposure and HLA in healthy donors. PCR employed 60 Vbeta and 13 Jbeta primers. Produced via immunoSEQ multiplex PCR; TCRdb's table is partial and in-frame only. Of some 130,000 clones in the sample, approximately 80% are singletons; the top ten hold roughly 2.6%. Sequenced: PBMCs. These receptors originate from a man aged 45-60 years in good health and CMV-seronegative.

The chain has TRBV28 and TRBJ2-3, with TRBD1 matching 8 bases. The CDR3 runs to 14 residues. CDR1 and CDR2 from the germline V gene are MDHEN and SYDVKM. J was trimmed by 6 bases and V by 4 bases; bases with no gene match: 6. For the CDR3, the DNA is TGTGCCAGCAGTTGGGGACAGGCCCCGGATACGCAGTATTTT. Its protein is CASSWGQAPDTQYF.

V usage is TRBV5-5 and J usage is TRBJ1-5, with D possibly being TRBD1 (5 bases). The germline V and J ends were trimmed by 4 bases and 3 bases, with 8 bases remaining between them. Germline assignment: CDR1 SGHKS and CDR2 YYEKEE (reference sequence). The CDR3 loop spans 13 amino acids. The CDR3 region is CASSRQYNQPQHF. The CDR3 DNA follows: TGTGCCAGCAGCCGACAGTACAATCAGCCCCAGCATTTT.

The CDR3 DNA follows: TGTGCCTCAGGGGCTAGCGGGCTCAATGAGCAGTTCTTC. This sequence encodes CASGASGLNEQFF. The rearrangement links TRBV6-5 to TRBJ2-1, with 8 bases matching TRBD2. The V gene's germline CDR1 is MNHEY and CDR2 SVGAGI. This CDR3 has 13 amino acids. With V trimmed by 11 bases and J by 6 bases, 9 bases remained unmatched.

This clone has ten or more counts. This sequence joins TRBV5-4 and TRBJ1-4; maybe TRBD1 (5 bases). This CDR3 contains 15 residues. V was shortened by 2 bases and J by 0 bases, with 8 bases between the two germline ends. CDR1 is SGHNT and CDR2 is YYREEE in the germline V gene (reference sequence). CDR3 loop: CASSFGGATNEKLFF. The DNA of the CDR3 is TGTGCCAGCAGCTTTGGGGGGGCAACTAATGAAAAACTGTTTTTT.

The V gene is TRBV7-2, the J gene TRBJ1-2; TRBD1 aligns across 9 bases. The CDR3 runs to 12 residues. Germline loops: CDR1 SGHTA, CDR2 FQGNSA. V shed 3 bases, J shed 7 bases, and the junction held 0 bases outside the gene matches. The CDR3 sequence is CASSLTGGGYTF. The CDR3 bases are TGTGCCAGCAGCTTGACAGGGGGTGGCTACACCTTC.

This clone appeared a single time. The chain is built from TRBV6-5 and TRBJ2-1; 9 nucleotides line up with TRBD1. V lost 7 bases, J lost 3 bases, and 4 bases stayed unmatched. CDR3 length equals 14 residues. The germline gives CDR1 MNHEY, CDR2 SVGAGI. For the CDR3, the DNA is TGTGCCAGCATGCGACAGGGGGTCTACAATGAGCAGTTCTTC. It yields the protein CASMRQGVYNEQFF.

The table lists this clone with a few counts. The CDR3 protein is CASSLPLTGQETQYF. DNA for the CDR3: TGTGCCAGCAGCCTCCCCCTCACCGGCCAAGAGACCCAGTACTTC. V and J are TRBV28 and TRBJ2-5; D unresolved. Looked up from germline, CDR1 is MDHEN and CDR2 is SYDVKM. Trimming left V 6 bases short and J 1 base short, with 15 bases between. There are 15 residues in the CDR3.

The rearrangement links TRBV30 to TRBJ2-3, with 7 bases aligning to TRBD1. The CDR3 consists of 14 residues. CDR1 GTSNPN and CDR2 SVGIG come from the germline V gene (reference sequence). J was trimmed by 4 bases and V by 7 bases; bases with no gene match: 11. CDR3 bases: TGTGCCTTAAGTACAGGGGTTAGCGCAGATACGCAGTATTTT. Translating it yields CALSTGVSADTQYF.

V is TRBV9 and J is TRBJ1-5, with 9 positions matching TRBD1. CDR1 SGDLS and CDR2 YYNGEE come from the germline V gene. The CDR3 sequence is 15 residues long. Germline trimming cut 2 bases from V and 4 bases from J; bases unmatched to any gene: 4. CDR3 amino acids: CASSVGTGQNQPQHF. In nucleotides, the CDR3 is TGTGCCAGCAGCGTGGGGACAGGGCAAAATCAGCCCCAGCATTTT.

The chain has TRBV5-4 and TRBJ2-7; 11 bases map to TRBD1. Per germline, CDR1 SGHNT and CDR2 YYREEE (reference sequence). The CDR3 extends over 15 amino acids. The V segment lost 4 bases and the J segment 3 bases; nucleotides outside the gene matches: 6. The CDR3 coding sequence is TGTGCCAGCAGCCACTCGGACAGGGGGCTCTACGAGCAGTACTTC. It is translated as CASSHSDRGLYEQYF. The full variable domain, completed using reference TRBV5-4 and TRBJ2-7, is ETGVTQSPTHLIKTRGQQVTLRCSSQSGHNTVSWYQQALGQGPQFIFQYYREEENGRGNFPPRFSGLQFPNYSSELNVNALELDDSALYLCASSHSDRGLYEQYFGPGTRLTVT.

The rearrangement joins TRBV29-1 to TRBJ2-2, with 8 bases that match TRBD1. The CDR3 totals 14 residues. CDR1 SQVTM and CDR2 ANQGSEA come from the germline V gene. Losses at the gene ends were 7 bases for V and 0 bases for J; bases not matched to a gene: 4. The DNA for the CDR3 is TGCAGCGCCGGGACAGGAACGAACACCGGGGAGCTGTTTTTT. As protein: CSAGTGTNTGELFF.

This clone is a singleton in its sample. Here the CDR3 DNA reads TGTGCCACCAGCAGAGATACAGGGGGCGGCACTGAAGCTTTCTTT. Translating it yields CATSRDTGGGTEAFF. The chain employs TRBV15 and TRBJ1-1; 9 bases agree with TRBD1. Germline V gives CDR1 LNHNV, CDR2 YYDKDF (reference sequence). The CDR3 is made up of 15 amino acids. Losses at the gene ends were 0 bases for V and 4 bases for J; bases not matched to a gene: 3.

The gene calls are TRBV2 and TRBJ2-7; 9 positions match TRBD1. This CDR3 contains 15 residues. The V gene's germline CDR1 is SNHLY and CDR2 FYNNEI. Trimming at V came to 8 bases and at J to 4 bases, leaving 12 bases not matched to a gene. In nucleotides, the CDR3 is TGTGCCAGCTCCCCGGTTAGGACAGGGGAATACGAGCAGTACTTC. Translated: CASSPVRTGEYEQYF.

The rearrangement links TRBV7-6 to TRBJ2-5, with TRBD2 matching over 7 bases. CDR1 is SGHVS and CDR2 is FNYEAQ in the germline V gene. Unmatched junction bases numbered 6, after V lost 3 bases and J lost 5 bases. CDR3 length: 14 residues. The CDR3 is CASSFQTSAETQYF. Here the CDR3 DNA reads TGTGCCAGCAGCTTCCAAACTAGCGCCGAGACCCAGTACTTC. Drawing the rest from reference TRBV7-6 and TRBJ2-5, the complete variable domain is GAGVSQSPRYKVTKRGQDVALRCDPISGHVSLYWYRQALGQGPEFLTYFNYEAQQDKSGLPNDRFSAERPEGSISTLTIQRTEQRDSAMYRCASSFQTSAETQYFGPGTRLLVL.